The text below deals with one T cell receptor beta chain. Antigen: not known. One end of the junction is discordant with germline, which a read error may explain. Other nucleotide sequences from this sample produce the same CDR3. Germline V gene lookup returns CDR1 SGHTA and CDR2 FQGTGA. The CDR3 has 14 amino acids. The data were produced by immunoSEQ multiplex PCR, yet TCRdb's version contains in-frame clones alone and is incomplete. This sample has about 110,000 clones, with about nine tenths found just once. This specimen belongs to a study of T cell responses to AZD1222 COVID-19 vaccine. Whole-study results and caveats: Clonal diversity was possibly underestimated, and the donors were mostly white British, with more females. Nearly half of spike-specific TCRs reportedly target unmutated variant regions.

The rearrangement links TRBV7-3 to TRBJ2-1; a weak D match, TRBD2 (6 bases). The input for sequencing was peripheral blood, taken on day 0 of MenACWY control vaccination. The sequence derives from an adult in good health. CDR3 region: CASSSPGGSNEQFF. The CDR3 nucleotides read TGCGCCAGCAGCTCTCCCGGGGGAAGCAATGAGCAGTTCTTC.